The 20 T cell receptor beta chains below all came from one sample that was sequenced in a study of cytomegalovirus exposure and HLA in healthy donors. Assay: immunoSEQ multiplex PCR; the TCRdb copy retains only in-frame clones and omits some. The sample includes fewer than 130,000 clones, around nine tenths seen only once; the top ten take 1.5% to 2%. Material: PBMCs. These TCRs come from a woman aged 18-29 years in good health and CMV-seronegative.

In the case of this clone: The sample holds other DNA sequences that translate to the same CDR3. The chain recombines TRBV30 with TRBJ2-5; D uncertain. CDR3 length: 11 amino acids. V lost 2 bases and J 1 base, leaving 2 bases between the germline ends. Germline V lookup: CDR1 GTSNPN, CDR2 SVGIG (reference sequence). CDR3 residues: CAWSLQETQYF. CDR3 sequence (DNA): TGTGCCTGGAGTCTCCAAGAGACCCAGTACTTC.

The V gene is TRBV27, the J gene TRBJ1-5, with D tentatively TRBD1 (6 bases). V was pared by 5 bases and J by 5 bases, with 13 bases between. The CDR3 is 14 residues long. Germline CDR1 and CDR2: MNHEY and SMNVEV (reference sequence). Here the CDR3 DNA reads TGTGCCAGCAGTCAGGGCAGGGGAGATCAGCCCCAGCATTTT. Amino acids: CASSQGRGDQPQHF.

The chain links TRBV5-8 to TRBJ1-2; D might be TRBD1 (6 bases). Germline CDR1 is SGHTS and CDR2 is YDEGEE. Deletions cut 2 bases from V and 7 bases from J, with 15 bases between. The CDR3 length is 14 residues. The CDR3 DNA follows: TGTGCCAGCAGCTTTTATGGGGGCGCTCGTGGCTACACCTTC. This translates into CASSFYGGARGYTF.

The chain combines TRBV4-2 with TRBJ2-2; 8 positions agree with TRBD2. Trimming took 0 bases from V and 6 from J; bases not matched to a gene: 6. CDR1 is LGHNA, CDR2 YNFKEQ, per germline. CDR3 length: 16 amino acids. The CDR3 coding sequence is TGTGCCAGCAGCCAAGATACCGGGGGGGCCGCCGGGGAGCTGTTTTTT. It translates to CASSQDTGGAAGELFF.

The chain couples TRBV28 to TRBJ2-7; 9 bases match TRBD1. This CDR3 comprises 16 residues. Germline CDR1 MDHEN, CDR2 SYDVKM. With 7 bases clipped from V and 1 base from J, the junction kept 11 bases outside the gene matches. In nucleotides, the CDR3 is TGTGCCAGCACCCCGGGACAGGGTGGGGGGTCCTACGAGCAGTACTTC. Encoded protein: CASTPGQGGGSYEQYF. Full variable domain (remainder filled in from reference TRBV28 and TRBJ2-7): DVKVTQSSRYLVKRTGEKVFLECVQDMDHENMFWYRQDPGLGLRLIYFSYDVKMKEKGDIPEGYSVSREKKERFSLILESASTNQTSMYLCASTPGQGGGSYEQYFGPGTRLTVT.

V gene TRBV9 combines with J gene TRBJ1-1; 10 bases are shared with TRBD1. CDR3 length: 14 residues. Germline CDR1 is SGDLS and CDR2 is YYNGEE. Trimming at V came to 4 bases and at J to 4 bases, leaving 4 bases not matched to a gene. The CDR3 nucleotides are TGTGCCAGCAGCCGGGGACAGGGGAGCACTGAAGCTTTCTTT. Protein product: CASSRGQGSTEAFF. Filled out from reference TRBV9 and TRBJ1-1, the complete variable domain reads DSGVTQTPKHLITATGQRVTLRCSPRSGDLSVYWYQQSLDQGLQFLIQYYNGEERAKGNILERFSAQQFPDLHSELNLSSLELGDSALYFCASSRGQGSTEAFFGQGTRLTVV.

The gene calls are TRBV28 and TRBJ2-7, with D possibly matching TRBD1 (5 bases). V lost 8 bases to trimming and J lost 1 base, with 9 bases between them. CDR3 length: 12 amino acids. The V gene's germline CDR1 is MDHEN and CDR2 SYDVKM. CDR3 protein: CASSKGSYEQYF. The CDR3 DNA follows: TGTGCCAGCTCCAAGGGGTCCTACGAGCAGTACTTC.

The J gene is TRBJ1-1, the V gene TRBV6-5, with D unresolved. Germline assignment: CDR1 MNHEY and CDR2 SVGAGI. This CDR3 has 14 amino acids. Trimming took off 0 bases at V and 6 bases at J, with 11 bases between the two ends. The CDR3 DNA is TGTGCCAGCAGTTACTCGCCCCGGTTGGCTGAAGCTTTCTTT. This sequence encodes CASSYSPRLAEAFF.

The J gene is TRBJ2-4, the V gene TRBV28, with a weak D call TRBD1 (5 bases). CDR1 MDHEN and CDR2 SYDVKM come from the germline V gene. This CDR3 region has 14 residues. The V end lost 3 bases, the J end lost 8 bases, and 14 bases lay between the germline ends. In DNA form, the CDR3 reads TGTGCCAGCAGTTTCCGGCAGGGCGTGGACATTCAGTACTTC. This gives the protein CASSFRQGVDIQYF.

J is TRBJ2-2 and V is TRBV7-2; 11 bases align to TRBD2. The ends lost 5 bases at V and 3 bases at J; junction bases unmatched: 2. This CDR3 region has 15 residues. Germline CDR1 is SGHTA and CDR2 is FQGNSA. CDR3 loop: CASSHSGGDTGELFF. The CDR3 nucleotides read TGTGCCAGCAGCCATAGCGGGGGGGACACCGGGGAGCTGTTTTTT.

The chain joins TRBV11-2 to TRBJ1-5; D is perhaps TRBD1 (5 bases). The CDR3 runs 15 residues. Germline-derived CDR1 and CDR2 are SGHAT and FQNNGV. The ends were cut back, 1 base at V and 4 bases at J, with 11 bases in the middle. The CDR3 region is CASSLVSGVNQPQHF. The CDR3, as DNA: TGTGCCAGCAGCTTAGTGTCGGGGGTTAATCAGCCCCAGCATTTT.

DNA for the CDR3: TGTGCCAGCAGCTTGGTGCCTAGCGGGGGGGCCGGTAACAATGAGCAGTTCTTC. Encoded protein: CASSLVPSGGAGNNEQFF. This chain links TRBV5-4 with TRBJ2-1, with TRBD2 matching over 12 bases. The germline CDR1 and CDR2 sequences are SGHNT and YYREEE (reference sequence). The ends lost 0 bases at V and 5 bases at J; junction bases unmatched: 9. The CDR3 is 18 residues long. The full variable domain, in which reference TRBV5-4 and TRBJ2-1 provide the parts outside the CDR3, is ETGVTQSPTHLIKTRGQQVTLRCSSQSGHNTVSWYQQALGQGPQFIFQYYREEENGRGNFPPRFSGLQFPNYSSELNVNALELDDSALYLCASSLVPSGGAGNNEQFFGPGTRLTVL.

This clone has a single count. The gene calls are TRBV6-1 and TRBJ2-5, with D perhaps TRBD2 (6 bases). CDR3 length: 14 residues. Trimming stripped 1 base from V and 5 bases from J, with 11 bases between. Germline lookup yields CDR1 MNHNS and CDR2 SASEGT. CDR3 residues: CASSEEEGWETQYF. The CDR3 DNA is TGTGCCAGCAGTGAAGAGGAGGGGTGGGAGACCCAGTACTTC.

The chain combines TRBV7-2 with TRBJ2-7, with TRBD2 matching 11 bases. V trimming: 1 base; J trimming: 3 bases; junction bases outside the gene matches: 2. CDR1 SGHTA and CDR2 FQGNSA come from the germline V gene. The CDR3 consists of 15 residues. The CDR3 DNA follows: TGTGCCAGCAGCTTAGGACTAGCGGGGAACTACGAGCAGTACTTC. Amino acid sequence: CASSLGLAGNYEQYF.

The V gene is TRBV4-3, the J gene TRBJ2-7; no clear D gene. Trimming pared 0 bases from V and 0 bases from J, leaving 6 bases between. This CDR3 spans 14 amino acids. Per germline, CDR1 LGHNA and CDR2 YSLEER. The CDR3 is CASSQESSSYEQYF. CDR3 nucleotides: TGCGCCAGCAGCCAAGAATCCAGCTCCTACGAGCAGTACTTC.

The V gene is TRBV6-6, the J gene TRBJ1-1; weak D call: TRBD1 (5 bases). Germline V gene lookup returns CDR1 MNHNY and CDR2 SVGAGI (reference sequence). With 6 bases removed from V and 10 bases from J, the gap between germline ends came to 12 bases. The CDR3 spans 11 residues. The CDR3 region has the DNA TGTGCCAGCAGGCGGGACCCCAGAGCTTTCTTT. Its translation is CASRRDPRAFF.

V usage is TRBV7-2 and J usage is TRBJ2-7, with a tentative D call TRBD1 (5 bases). Germline V gene data show CDR1 as SGHTA and CDR2 as FQGNSA. V gave up 1 base and J gave up 7 bases, with 8 bases separating them. This CDR3 region has 12 residues. This CDR3 reads CASSLGTSEQYF. In DNA, the CDR3 is TGTGCCAGCAGCTTAGGGACATCAGAGCAGTACTTC.

The rearrangement uses TRBV29-1 and TRBJ2-7; D is perhaps TRBD2 (7 bases). Germline assignment: CDR1 SQVTM and CDR2 ANQGSEA. This CDR3 region has 12 residues. Trimming cost V 8 bases and J 5 bases, with 16 bases left between them. CDR3 loop: CSSLGGAHEQYF. CDR3 DNA: TGCAGCTCCTTAGGGGGGGCCCACGAGCAGTACTTC.

The chain uses TRBV11-2 and TRBJ2-7, with 7 bases identical to TRBD2. Losses at the gene ends were 2 bases for V and 4 bases for J; bases not matched to a gene: 11. This CDR3 contains 16 residues. Germline V gene sequence: CDR1 SGHAT, CDR2 FQNNGV. The CDR3 loop reads CASSLKSASGEYEQYF. As DNA, the CDR3 is TGTGCCAGCAGCTTAAAGTCGGCTAGCGGAGAGTACGAGCAGTACTTC.

The gene calls are TRBV5-1 and TRBJ2-2, with D hard to call. The ends were cut back, 0 bases at V and 4 bases at J, with 7 bases in the middle. The CDR3 is 14 amino acids. Germline V gene lookup returns CDR1 SGHRS and CDR2 YFSETQ. CDR3 sequence reads: CASSLGAGTGELFF. In DNA, the CDR3 is TGCGCCAGCAGCTTGGGGGCAGGCACCGGGGAGCTGTTTTTT.